Listed below are T cell receptor beta chains from one sample, sequenced in a study of blood T cell repertoires in COVID-19. Here immunoSEQ multiplex PCR was the method, and the copy in TCRdb shows in-frame clones only, minus some. The sample includes some 170,000 clones, around 83% of them seen just once. The sample taken for sequencing was PBMCs or T cells enriched from blood (not recorded which). These receptors all stem from a man aged 40-55 years who had recovered from COVID-19. Both conserved end residues are part of each CDR3. Each record gives: clone size, V gene, D gene, J gene, CDR3 protein, CDR3 DNA. D genes are given only for firm matches. Only part of the rows carry a size: once, few, many, or a class if the clone is expanded.

clone size: few
V gene: TRBV28
D gene: NA
J gene: TRBJ2-7
CDR3 protein: CASRDSVDEQYF
CDR3 DNA: TGTGCCAGCAGGGACAGCGTGGACGAGCAGTACTTC

clone size: NA
V gene: TRBV10-1
D gene: TRBD1
J gene: TRBJ2-7
CDR3 protein: CASSVEQGGEQYF
CDR3 DNA: TGCGCCAGCAGTGTGGAACAGGGGGGTGAGCAGTACTTC

clone size: NA
V gene: TRBV10-1
D gene: TRBD1
J gene: TRBJ2-2
CDR3 protein: CASSDRGLPNTGELFF
CDR3 DNA: TGCGCCAGCAGTGACAGGGGGCTCCCGAACACCGGGGAGCTGTTTTTT

clone size: once
V gene: TRBV5-5
D gene: NA
J gene: TRBJ2-7
CDR3 protein: CASSSSTSTAFYEQYF
CDR3 DNA: TGTGCCAGCAGCTCCTCGACATCGACAGCTTTCTACGAGCAGTACTTC

clone size: NA
V gene: TRBV7-6
D gene: NA
J gene: TRBJ1-5
CDR3 protein: CASSSGTRRSNQPQHF
CDR3 DNA: TGTGCCAGCAGCTCAGGGACAAGACGTAGCAATCAGCCCCAGCATTTT

clone size: NA
V gene: TRBV7-2
D gene: NA
J gene: TRBJ1-2
CDR3 protein: CASSMPGTPGGYTF
CDR3 DNA: TGTGCCAGCAGCATGCCGGGGACACCCGGGGGCTACACCTTC

clone size: NA
V gene: TRBV18
D gene: NA
J gene: TRBJ1-1
CDR3 protein: CASSPYRGTEAFF
CDR3 DNA: TGTGCCAGCTCACCTTACCGGGGTACTGAAGCTTTCTTT

clone size: NA
V gene: TRBV4-1
D gene: NA
J gene: TRBJ1-6
CDR3 protein: CASSRMRGPSYNSPLHF
CDR3 DNA: TGCGCCAGCAGCCGCATGCGGGGGCCCTCCTATAATTCACCCCTCCACTTT

clone size: NA
V gene: TRBV6-1
D gene: TRBD1
J gene: TRBJ1-1
CDR3 protein: CASLERGLNTEAFF
CDR3 DNA: TGTGCCAGCCTTGAAAGGGGGCTGAACACTGAAGCTTTCTTT

clone size: NA
V gene: TRBV4-2
D gene: TRBD2
J gene: TRBJ2-1
CDR3 protein: CASSSRTSGSYNEQFF
CDR3 DNA: TGTGCCAGCAGCTCCCGGACTAGCGGGAGCTACAATGAGCAGTTCTTC

clone size: NA
V gene: TRBV7-9
D gene: NA
J gene: TRBJ2-7
CDR3 protein: CASSSPAVGSSYEQYF
CDR3 DNA: TGTGCCAGCAGCTCCCCGGCGGTCGGGAGCTCCTACGAGCAGTACTTC

clone size: few
V gene: TRBV10-3
D gene: TRBD1
J gene: TRBJ2-4
CDR3 protein: CAISPRGQGTKNIQYF
CDR3 DNA: TGTGCCATCAGTCCTCGGGGACAGGGAACCAAAAACATTCAGTACTTC

clone size: NA
V gene: TRBV11-2
D gene: TRBD1
J gene: TRBJ1-1
CDR3 protein: CASSSIRGTDIAEAFF
CDR3 DNA: TGTGCCAGCAGTTCAATTCGCGGGACAGACATCGCTGAAGCTTTCTTT

clone size: once
V gene: TRBV9
D gene: NA
J gene: TRBJ2-3
CDR3 protein: CASSGPGHSSVTDTQYF
CDR3 DNA: TGTGCCAGCAGCGGCCCGGGACACTCCTCGGTCACAGATACGCAGTATTTT

clone size: NA
V gene: TRBV7-9
D gene: TRBD1
J gene: TRBJ2-1
CDR3 protein: CASSLVSLGQENYNEQFF
CDR3 DNA: TGTGCCAGCAGCTTAGTCTCGCTTGGACAGGAGAACTACAATGAGCAGTTCTTC

clone size: NA
V gene: TRBV5-4
D gene: NA
J gene: TRBJ2-3
CDR3 protein: CASSLDPAGTSTDTQYF
CDR3 DNA: TGTGCCAGCAGCTTGGATCCAGCGGGGACAAGTACAGATACGCAGTATTTT

clone size: NA
V gene: TRBV5-1
D gene: NA
J gene: TRBJ2-7
CDR3 protein: CASSLQWVGSTYEQYF
CDR3 DNA: TGCGCCAGCAGCTTGCAGTGGGTGGGCAGTACCTACGAGCAGTACTTC

clone size: NA
V gene: TRBV7-3
D gene: TRBD1
J gene: TRBJ2-1
CDR3 protein: CASSSGQGKGEQFF
CDR3 DNA: TGTGCCAGCAGCTCCGGACAGGGGAAGGGTGAGCAGTTCTTC

clone size: many
V gene: TRBV7-8
D gene: NA
J gene: TRBJ1-5
CDR3 protein: CASSLGRSNQPQHF
CDR3 DNA: TGTGCCAGCAGCTTAGGCAGGTCCAATCAGCCCCAGCATTTT

clone size: NA
V gene: TRBV7-2
D gene: NA
J gene: TRBJ1-2
CDR3 protein: CASVRQGTIWYGYTF
CDR3 DNA: TGTGCCAGCGTCAGGCAGGGGACTATTTGGTATGGCTACACCTTC

clone size: few
V gene: TRBV12-3/TRBV12-4
D gene: NA
J gene: TRBJ1-1
CDR3 protein: CASSFPPTEAFF
CDR3 DNA: TGTGCCAGCAGTTTCCCTCCCACTGAAGCTTTCTTT

clone size: few
V gene: TRBV27
D gene: NA
J gene: TRBJ1-1
CDR3 protein: CASSSNRVTEAFF
CDR3 DNA: TGTGCCAGCAGTTCGAACAGGGTCACTGAAGCTTTCTTT

clone size: NA
V gene: TRBV7-9
D gene: TRBD2
J gene: TRBJ2-5
CDR3 protein: CASSLRAGAVTETQYF
CDR3 DNA: TGTGCCAGCAGCTTGAGGGCGGGAGCTGTAACGGAGACCCAGTACTTC

clone size: once
V gene: TRBV11-3
D gene: NA
J gene: TRBJ1-1
CDR3 protein: CASSLGAAEAFF
CDR3 DNA: TGTGCCAGCAGCTTGGGGGCAGCCGAAGCTTTCTTT

clone size: NA
V gene: TRBV6-5
D gene: NA
J gene: TRBJ2-1
CDR3 protein: CASIGLSDNEQFF
CDR3 DNA: TGTGCCAGCATAGGACTATCGGACAATGAGCAGTTCTTC

clone size: once
V gene: TRBV6-6
D gene: NA
J gene: TRBJ1-2
CDR3 protein: CASSYNAGAVYGYTF
CDR3 DNA: TGTGCCAGCAGTTACAATGCGGGGGCGGTCTATGGCTACACCTTC

clone size: NA
V gene: TRBV7-8
D gene: NA
J gene: TRBJ1-5
CDR3 protein: CASSSGHRVVDQPQHF
CDR3 DNA: TGTGCCAGCAGCTCAGGACACAGGGTAGTCGACCAGCCCCAGCATTTT